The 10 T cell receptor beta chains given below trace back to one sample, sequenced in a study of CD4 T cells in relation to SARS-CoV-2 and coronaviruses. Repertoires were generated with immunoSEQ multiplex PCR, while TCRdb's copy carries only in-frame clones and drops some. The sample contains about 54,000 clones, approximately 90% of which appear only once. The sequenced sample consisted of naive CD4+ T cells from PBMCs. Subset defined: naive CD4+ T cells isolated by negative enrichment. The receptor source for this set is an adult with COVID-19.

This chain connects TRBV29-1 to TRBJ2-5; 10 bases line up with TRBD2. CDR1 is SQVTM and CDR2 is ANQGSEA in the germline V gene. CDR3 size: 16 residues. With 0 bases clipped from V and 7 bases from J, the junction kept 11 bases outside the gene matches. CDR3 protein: CSVEEGLAGGGGTQYF. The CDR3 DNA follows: TGCAGCGTTGAAGAAGGGTTAGCGGGAGGAGGCGGGACCCAGTACTTC. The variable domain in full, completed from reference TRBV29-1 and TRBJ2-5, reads SAVISQKPSRDICQRGTSLTIQCQVDSQVTMMFWYRQQPGQSLTLIATANQGSEATYESGFVIDKFPISRPNLTFSTLTVSNMSPEDSSIYLCSVEEGLAGGGGTQYFGPGTRLLVL.

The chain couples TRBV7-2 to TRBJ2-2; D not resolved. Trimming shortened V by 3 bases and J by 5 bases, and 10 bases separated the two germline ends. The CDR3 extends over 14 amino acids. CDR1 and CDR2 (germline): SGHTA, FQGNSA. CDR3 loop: CASSLFLITGELFF. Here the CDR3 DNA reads TGTGCCAGCAGCTTGTTTCTGATTACCGGGGAGCTGTTTTTT.

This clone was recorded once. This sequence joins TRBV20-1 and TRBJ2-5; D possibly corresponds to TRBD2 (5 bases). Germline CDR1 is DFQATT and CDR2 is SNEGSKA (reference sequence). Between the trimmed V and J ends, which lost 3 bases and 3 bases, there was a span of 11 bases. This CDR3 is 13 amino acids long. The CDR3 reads CSASERPKETQYF. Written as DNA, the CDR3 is TGCAGTGCTAGTGAGCGGCCGAAAGAGACCCAGTACTTC.

The CDR3 bases are TGCAGTGCTAGTAGTCTAGCGGGAGGCATCGGGGAGCTGTTTTTT. As protein: CSASSLAGGIGELFF. V gene TRBV20-1 combines with J gene TRBJ2-2; 11 nucleotides align to TRBD2. The CDR3 is 15 amino acids. V lost 3 bases and J lost 7; bases outside the gene matches: 7. CDR1 and CDR2 (germline): DFQATT, SNEGSKA (reference sequence).

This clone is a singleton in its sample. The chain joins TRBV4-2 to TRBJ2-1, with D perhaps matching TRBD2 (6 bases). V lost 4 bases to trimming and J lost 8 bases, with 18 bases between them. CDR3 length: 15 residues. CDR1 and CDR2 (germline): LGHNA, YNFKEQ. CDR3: CASSPAEGVGDEQFF. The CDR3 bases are TGTGCCAGCAGCCCCGCGGAGGGAGTTGGCGATGAGCAGTTCTTC.

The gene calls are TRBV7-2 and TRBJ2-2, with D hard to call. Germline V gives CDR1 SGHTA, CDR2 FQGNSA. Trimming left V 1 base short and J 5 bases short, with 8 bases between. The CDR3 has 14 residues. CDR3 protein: CASSLDRGTGELFF. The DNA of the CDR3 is TGTGCCAGCAGCTTAGACAGAGGAACCGGGGAGCTGTTTTTT.

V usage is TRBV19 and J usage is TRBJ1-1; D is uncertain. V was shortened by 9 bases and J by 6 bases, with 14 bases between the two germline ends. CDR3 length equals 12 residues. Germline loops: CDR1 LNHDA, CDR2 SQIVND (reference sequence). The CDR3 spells CASKKRESEAFF. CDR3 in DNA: TGTGCCAGCAAGAAAAGGGAATCTGAAGCTTTCTTT.

CDR3 region: CASSLFQQDYSNQPQHF. DNA for the CDR3: TGTGCCAGCAGCTTATTCCAGCAGGACTATAGCAATCAGCCCCAGCATTTT. V gene TRBV7-8 combines with J gene TRBJ1-5; D is ambiguous. Germline assignment: CDR1 SGHVS and CDR2 FQNEAQ. Trimming took off 2 bases at V and 0 bases at J, with 14 bases between the two ends. There are 17 residues in the CDR3.

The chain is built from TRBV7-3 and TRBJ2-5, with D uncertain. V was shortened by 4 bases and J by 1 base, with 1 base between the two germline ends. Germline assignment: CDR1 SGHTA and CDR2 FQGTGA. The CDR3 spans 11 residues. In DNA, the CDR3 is TGTGCCAGCAGCTCCCAAGAGACCCAGTACTTC. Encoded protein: CASSSQETQYF.

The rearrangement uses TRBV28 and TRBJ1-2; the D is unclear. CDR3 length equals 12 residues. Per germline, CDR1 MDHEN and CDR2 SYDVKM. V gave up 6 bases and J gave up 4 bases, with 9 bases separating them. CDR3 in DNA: TGTGCCAGCAGCCGGCCAGCCTATGGCTACACCTTC. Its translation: CASSRPAYGYTF.